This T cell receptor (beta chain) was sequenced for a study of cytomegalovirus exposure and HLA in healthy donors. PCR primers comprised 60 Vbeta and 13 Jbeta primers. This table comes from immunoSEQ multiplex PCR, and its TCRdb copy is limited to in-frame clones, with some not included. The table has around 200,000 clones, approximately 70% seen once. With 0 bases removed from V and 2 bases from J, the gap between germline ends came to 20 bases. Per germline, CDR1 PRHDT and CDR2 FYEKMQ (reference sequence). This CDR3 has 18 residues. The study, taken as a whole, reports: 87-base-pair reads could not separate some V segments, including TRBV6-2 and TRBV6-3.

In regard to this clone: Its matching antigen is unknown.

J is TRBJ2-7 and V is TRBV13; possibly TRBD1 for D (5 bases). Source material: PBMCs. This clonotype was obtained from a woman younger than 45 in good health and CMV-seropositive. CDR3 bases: TGTGCCAGCAGCTTAGGCTTTGTTTTCGCGGACACACCCTACGAGCAGTACTTC. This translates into CASSLGFVFADTPYEQYF. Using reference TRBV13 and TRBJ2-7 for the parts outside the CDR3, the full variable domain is AAGVIQSPRHLIKEKRETATLKCYPIPRHDTVYWYQQGPGQDPQFLISFYEKMQSDKGSIPDRFSAQQFSDYHSELNMSSLELGDSALYFCASSLGFVFADTPYEQYFGPGTRLTVT.